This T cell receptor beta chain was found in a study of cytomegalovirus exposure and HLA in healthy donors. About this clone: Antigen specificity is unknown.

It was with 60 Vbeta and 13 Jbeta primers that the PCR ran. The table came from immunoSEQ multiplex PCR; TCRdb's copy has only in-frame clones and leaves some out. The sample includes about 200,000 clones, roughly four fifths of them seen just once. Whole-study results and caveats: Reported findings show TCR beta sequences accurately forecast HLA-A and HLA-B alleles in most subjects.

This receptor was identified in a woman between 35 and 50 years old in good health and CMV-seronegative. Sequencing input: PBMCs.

CDR3 bases: TGTGCCAGCTCACCACAATTAGCGGCGATGGATGAGCAGTTCTTC. Amino acids: CASSPQLAAMDEQFF. The chain joins TRBV18 to TRBJ2-1; D possibly corresponds to TRBD2 (6 bases). The CDR3 sequence is 15 residues long. Per the germline V gene, CDR1 is KGHSH and CDR2 is LQKENI. V was shortened by 1 base and J by 8 bases, with 15 bases between the two germline ends.